Listed here are 3 T cell receptor beta chains from one sample, sequenced in a study of spatial heterogeneity in lung cancer (dated by TCRdb to between 2018 and 2021). Broad study findings and their caveats: A correlation was observed between the number of expanded intratumoral alpha and beta TCRs and the tumor nonsynonymous mutation count.

The intended sense of this specimen's time point label: sample taken at primary tumor resection. The library came from 5' RACE. TCRdb records NextSeq 500 as the sequencer. The public reads were reprocessed in TCRdb via fastp at Q25 and MiXCR, keeping in-frame beta chains. Rows are unified per CDR3 protein, each entry keeping the most common DNA and genes. This sample has some 18,000 distinct CDR3 sequences in its table, and less than 8% of those were observed once. The top ten hold roughly 25% of the sample. For these TCRs, the target antigens are not known. The sequencing here drew on lung tumor tissue, taken at surgery. Every receptor here comes from a male donor with early-stage non-small cell lung cancer.

This clonotype was seen repeatedly, ten times or more. The chain combines TRBV6-5 with TRBJ2-1; TRBD2 aligns across 11 bases. CDR1 MNHEY and CDR2 SVGAGI come from the germline V gene. The CDR3 totals 14 residues. V lost 8 bases to trimming and J lost 5 bases; unmatched junction nucleotides: 5. Here the CDR3 DNA reads TGTGCCAGCCTTAGCGGGGGGGCCGACAATGAGCAGTTCTTC. It encodes CASLSGGADNEQFF.

In this sample, this clonotype is medium-sized. This rearrangement joins TRBV9 to TRBJ2-2; no clear D. V dropped 3 bases and J dropped 3 bases, with 9 bases sitting between them. From germline, CDR1 is SGDLS and CDR2 YYNGEE. The CDR3 extends over 14 amino acids. In DNA form, the CDR3 reads TGTGCCAGCAGCGAGGCTGTAGACACCGGGGAGCTGTTTTTT. Translating gives CASSEAVDTGELFF.

The chain has TRBV28 and TRBJ2-6, with D uncertain. This CDR3 spans 15 amino acids. Germline lookup yields CDR1 MDHEN and CDR2 SYDVKM. The CDR3 nucleotides are TGTGCTCATGGCGACGGTAACTCTGGGGCCAACGTCCTGACTTTC. Translated: CAHGDGNSGANVLTF.